Each of the 4 T cell receptor beta chains below was sequenced from the same sample in a study of shared clonotypes between healthy human individuals (dated by TCRdb to about 2020). Libraries were made using the immunoSEQ multiplex PCR assay. TCRdb provides this immuneACCESS table in a form limited to in-frame rearrangements. Some clones are lacking; in checked studies, under half of them reflect an unresolved V gene, and why the rest are absent is not known. This sample is represented by approximately 99,000 clones; roughly two thirds of them were singletons. Approximately 23% of the sample rests with the top ten. Input material: memory CD8+ T cells sorted from blood. Taken with the paper, the label for cell subset or site translates to: CD45RO+ cells pooled with CCR7-negative TemRA cells. These receptors came from a woman in her twenties or thirties in good health.

The CDR3 sequence is CASSLGDPSEQYF. The DNA for the CDR3 is TGTGCCAGCAGCTTGGGGGACCCCTCCGAGCAGTACTTC. The chain is built from TRBV5-8 and TRBJ2-7, with D perhaps being TRBD1 or TRBD2 (5 bases each). There are 13 residues in the CDR3. V lost 0 bases and J 6 bases, leaving 10 bases between the germline ends. The germline gives CDR1 SGHTS, CDR2 YDEGEE.

The chain carries TRBV11-2 and TRBJ2-7, with D possibly called TRBD1 or TRBD2 (5 bases each). CDR3 size: 16 residues. Germline V gives CDR1 SGHAT, CDR2 FQNNGV. The germline V and J ends were trimmed by 4 bases and 0 bases, with 16 bases remaining between them. The CDR3 is CASSWVVGGSSYEQYF. DNA of the CDR3: TGTGCCAGCAGCTGGGTTGTTGGGGGAAGCTCCTACGAGCAGTACTTC.

This chain connects TRBV6-4 to TRBJ2-2; unclear D gene. Germline CDR1 is MRHNA and CDR2 is SNTAGT. The CDR3 spans 14 residues. V lost 0 bases and J 7 bases, leaving 9 bases between the germline ends. CDR3 amino acids: CASSDSGESGELFF. The CDR3 DNA sequence: TGTGCCAGCAGTGACTCTGGTGAAAGCGGGGAGCTGTTTTTT.

The CDR3 DNA sequence: TGTGCCAGCAGCTTAGTTTCTAGCGGGAGATTGTTCAATGAGCAGTTCTTC. This gives the protein CASSLVSSGRLFNEQFF. The gene calls are TRBV13 and TRBJ2-1, with 10 bases fitting TRBD2. Germline trimming cut 1 base from V and 6 bases from J; bases unmatched to any gene: 9. Germline V gene data show CDR1 as PRHDT and CDR2 as FYEKMQ (reference sequence). The CDR3 has 17 residues.